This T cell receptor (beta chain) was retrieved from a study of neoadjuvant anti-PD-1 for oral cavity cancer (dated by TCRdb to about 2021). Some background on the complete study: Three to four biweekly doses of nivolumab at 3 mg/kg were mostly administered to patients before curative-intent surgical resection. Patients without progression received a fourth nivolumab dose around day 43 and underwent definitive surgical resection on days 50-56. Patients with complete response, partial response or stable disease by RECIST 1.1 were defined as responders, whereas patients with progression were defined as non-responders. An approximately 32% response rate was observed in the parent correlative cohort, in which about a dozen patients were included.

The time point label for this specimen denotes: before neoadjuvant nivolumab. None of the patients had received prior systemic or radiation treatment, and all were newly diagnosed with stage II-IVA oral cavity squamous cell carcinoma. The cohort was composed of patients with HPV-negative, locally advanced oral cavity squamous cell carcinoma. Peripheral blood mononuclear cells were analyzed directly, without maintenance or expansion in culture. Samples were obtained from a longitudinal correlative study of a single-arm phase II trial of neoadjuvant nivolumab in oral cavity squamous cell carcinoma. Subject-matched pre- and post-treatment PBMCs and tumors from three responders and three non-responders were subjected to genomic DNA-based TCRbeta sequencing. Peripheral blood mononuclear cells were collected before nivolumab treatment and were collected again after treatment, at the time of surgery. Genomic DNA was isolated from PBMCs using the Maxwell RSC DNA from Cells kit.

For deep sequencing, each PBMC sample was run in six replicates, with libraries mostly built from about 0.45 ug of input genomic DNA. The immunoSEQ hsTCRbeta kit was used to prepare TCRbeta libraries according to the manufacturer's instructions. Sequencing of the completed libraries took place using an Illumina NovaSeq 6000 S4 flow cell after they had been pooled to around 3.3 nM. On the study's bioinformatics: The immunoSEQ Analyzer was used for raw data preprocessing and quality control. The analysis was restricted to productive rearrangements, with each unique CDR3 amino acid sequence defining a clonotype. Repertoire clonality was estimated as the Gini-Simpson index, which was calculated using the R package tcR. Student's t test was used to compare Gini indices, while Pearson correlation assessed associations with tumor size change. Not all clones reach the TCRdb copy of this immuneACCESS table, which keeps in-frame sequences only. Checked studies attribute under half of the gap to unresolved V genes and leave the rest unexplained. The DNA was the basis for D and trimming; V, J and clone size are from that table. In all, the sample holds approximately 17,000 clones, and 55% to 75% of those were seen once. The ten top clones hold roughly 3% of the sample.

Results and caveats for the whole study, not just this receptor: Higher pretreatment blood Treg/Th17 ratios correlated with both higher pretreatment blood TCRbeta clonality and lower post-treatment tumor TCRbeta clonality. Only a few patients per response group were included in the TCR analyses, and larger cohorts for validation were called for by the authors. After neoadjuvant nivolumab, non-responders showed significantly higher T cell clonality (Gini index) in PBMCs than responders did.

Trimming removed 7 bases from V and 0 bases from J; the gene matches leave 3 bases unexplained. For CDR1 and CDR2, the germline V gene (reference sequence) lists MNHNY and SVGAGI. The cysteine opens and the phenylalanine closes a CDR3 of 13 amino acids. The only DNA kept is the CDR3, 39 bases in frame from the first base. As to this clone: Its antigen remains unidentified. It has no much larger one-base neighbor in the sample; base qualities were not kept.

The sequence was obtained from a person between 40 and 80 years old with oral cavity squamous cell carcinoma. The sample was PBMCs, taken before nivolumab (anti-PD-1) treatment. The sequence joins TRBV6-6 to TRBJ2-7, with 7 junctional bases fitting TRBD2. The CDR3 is CASTGGSSYEQYF. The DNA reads TGTGCCAGCACCGGCGGGAGCTCCTACGAGCAGTACTTC.